The clone carrying this T cell receptor beta chain was seen at least ten times. Stated time point: blood at routine non-recurrence follow-up after resection. No cells were sorted before sequencing. The whole RNA sequenced was extracted from tumor, nontumor lung or frozen PBMC. The data are from a study of spatial heterogeneity in lung cancer. MiXCR was run by TCRdb on the 5' RACE reads, yielding one entry per CDR3 protein. The repertoire includes roughly 26,000 distinct CDR3 sequences, 5.5% to 7% of them detected once, and roughly a fifth sits in the top ten. Sample: PBMCs, taken at follow-up. This receptor was identified in a male donor with early-stage non-small cell lung cancer.

In DNA, the CDR3 is TGTGCCAGCAGGCGACAGGGTAGTGGTGAAAAACTGTTTTTT. It specifies CASRRQGSGEKLFF. J is TRBJ1-4 and V is TRBV2; TRBD1 aligns across 7 bases. Germline assignment: CDR1 SNHLY and CDR2 FYNNEI. The V segment lost 6 bases and the J segment 7 bases; nucleotides outside the gene matches: 8. There are 14 residues in the CDR3.